Presented here are 4 T cell receptor beta chains from one specimen sequenced in a study of blood T cell repertoires in COVID-19. Sequencing was performed with immunoSEQ multiplex PCR; in TCRdb, only in-frame clones are kept and a portion is missing. The sample has about 250,000 clones, roughly 90% seen once. The sequenced material came from peripheral blood. These receptors were taken from a woman between 55 and 75 years old with COVID-19, enrolled during active disease.

The rearrangement joins TRBV3-1 (or the pseudogene TRBV3-2) to TRBJ1-4, with 9 positions matching TRBD1. CDR1 is LGHDT, CDR2 YNNKEL, per germline (reference sequence). CDR3 length: 15 amino acids. V was clipped by 0 bases and J by 7 bases; unmatched bases: 3. This CDR3 reads CASSQEGQGREKLFF. The CDR3 bases are TGTGCCAGCAGCCAAGAGGGACAGGGCCGTGAAAAACTGTTTTTT.

The chain is built from TRBV30 and TRBJ1-2, with a weak D call TRBD1 (5 bases). Germline lookup yields CDR1 GTSNPN and CDR2 SVGIG (reference sequence). CDR3 length equals 12 residues. CDR3 sequence: CAGSDSKYGYTF. DNA of the CDR3: TGTGCGGGGTCCGACAGCAAATATGGCTACACCTTC.

The rearrangement links TRBV12-3 or TRBV12-4 to TRBJ1-1; no clear D gene. There are 13 residues in the CDR3. The V end lost 3 bases, the J end lost 2 bases, and 7 bases lay between the germline ends. The CDR3 loop is CASSFTDNTEAFF. The CDR3 nucleotides read TGTGCCAGCAGTTTTACAGATAACACTGAAGCTTTCTTT.

The table lists this clone with a count of one. The genes are TRBV6-2 or TRBV6-3 and TRBJ2-3, with D unclear. The CDR3 loop spans 14 amino acids. Trimming left V 0 bases short and J 4 bases short, with 8 bases between. Germline CDR1 and CDR2: MNHEY and SVGEGT. CDR3 coding DNA: TGTGCCAGCAGTTACTCGACGACACCAGATACGCAGTATTTT. Amino acid sequence: CASSYSTTPDTQYF.